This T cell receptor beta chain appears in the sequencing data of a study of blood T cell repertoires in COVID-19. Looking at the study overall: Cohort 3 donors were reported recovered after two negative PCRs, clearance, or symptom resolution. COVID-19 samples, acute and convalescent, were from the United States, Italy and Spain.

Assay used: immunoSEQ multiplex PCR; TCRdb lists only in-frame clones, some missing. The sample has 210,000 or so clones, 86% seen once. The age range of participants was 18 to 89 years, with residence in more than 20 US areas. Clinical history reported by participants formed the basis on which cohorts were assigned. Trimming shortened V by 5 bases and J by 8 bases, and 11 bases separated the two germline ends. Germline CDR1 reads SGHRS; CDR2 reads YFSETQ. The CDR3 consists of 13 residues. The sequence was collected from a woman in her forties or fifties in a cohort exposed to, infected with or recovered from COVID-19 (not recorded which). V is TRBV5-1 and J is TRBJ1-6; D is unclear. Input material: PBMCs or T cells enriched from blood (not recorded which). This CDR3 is CASRKLGDSPLHF. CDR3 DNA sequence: TGCGCCAGCAGAAAACTGGGAGATTCACCCCTCCACTTT. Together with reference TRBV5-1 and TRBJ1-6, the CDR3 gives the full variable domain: KAGVTQTPRYLIKTRGQQVTLSCSPISGHRSVSWYQQTPGQGLQFLFEYFSETQRNKGNFPGRFSGRQFSNSRSEMNVSTLELGDSALYLCASRKLGDSPLHFGNGTRLTVT.